The TCR beta chain under discussion was sequenced for a study of cytomegalovirus exposure and HLA in healthy donors. This clone appeared a few times. The antigen remains unidentified. Germline values: CDR1 SGHTA, CDR2 FQGNSA. Deletions cut 5 bases from V and 2 bases from J, with 16 bases between. The CDR3 is 17 residues long. 13 Jbeta primers and 60 Vbeta primers were used for the PCR. The data were produced by immunoSEQ multiplex PCR, yet TCRdb's version contains in-frame clones alone and is incomplete. The sample carries some 140,000 clones, roughly three quarters recorded once. Study findings and constraints: Most CMV-associated TCR beta chains were later found to appear HLA-restricted.

The sequence came from a woman aged 55 to 70 in good health and CMV-seronegative. The genes are TRBV7-2 and TRBJ1-6, with D possibly being TRBD1 (6 bases). The sequencing sample was made of PBMCs. The CDR3 region is CASSGGALRAYNSPLHF. CDR3 bases: TGTGCCAGCAGCGGGGGGGCCCTAAGGGCCTATAATTCACCCCTCCACTTT. The whole variable domain, filled in from reference TRBV7-2 and TRBJ1-6, reads GAGVSQSPSNKVTEKGKDVELRCDPISGHTALYWYRQSLGQGLEFLIYFQGNSAPDKSGLPSDRFSAERTGGSVSTLTIQRTQQEDSAVYLCASSGGALRAYNSPLHFGNGTRLTVT.